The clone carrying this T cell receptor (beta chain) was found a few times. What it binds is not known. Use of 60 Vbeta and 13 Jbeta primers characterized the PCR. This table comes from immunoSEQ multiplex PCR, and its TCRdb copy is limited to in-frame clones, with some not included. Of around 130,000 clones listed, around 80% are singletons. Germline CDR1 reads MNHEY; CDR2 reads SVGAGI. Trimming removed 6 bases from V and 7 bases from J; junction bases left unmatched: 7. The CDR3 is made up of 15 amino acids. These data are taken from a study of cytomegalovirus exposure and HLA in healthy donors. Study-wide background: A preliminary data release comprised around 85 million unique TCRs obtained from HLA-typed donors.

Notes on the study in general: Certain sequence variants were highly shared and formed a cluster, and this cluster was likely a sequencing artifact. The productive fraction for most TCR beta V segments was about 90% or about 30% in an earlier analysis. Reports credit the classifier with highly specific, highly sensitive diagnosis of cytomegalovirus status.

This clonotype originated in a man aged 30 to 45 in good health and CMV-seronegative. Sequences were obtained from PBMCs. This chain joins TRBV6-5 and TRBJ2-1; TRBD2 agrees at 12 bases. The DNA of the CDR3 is TGTGCCAGCAGGGCGCTAGCGGGGGGGGATAATGAGCAGTTCTTC. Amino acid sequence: CASRALAGGDNEQFF.